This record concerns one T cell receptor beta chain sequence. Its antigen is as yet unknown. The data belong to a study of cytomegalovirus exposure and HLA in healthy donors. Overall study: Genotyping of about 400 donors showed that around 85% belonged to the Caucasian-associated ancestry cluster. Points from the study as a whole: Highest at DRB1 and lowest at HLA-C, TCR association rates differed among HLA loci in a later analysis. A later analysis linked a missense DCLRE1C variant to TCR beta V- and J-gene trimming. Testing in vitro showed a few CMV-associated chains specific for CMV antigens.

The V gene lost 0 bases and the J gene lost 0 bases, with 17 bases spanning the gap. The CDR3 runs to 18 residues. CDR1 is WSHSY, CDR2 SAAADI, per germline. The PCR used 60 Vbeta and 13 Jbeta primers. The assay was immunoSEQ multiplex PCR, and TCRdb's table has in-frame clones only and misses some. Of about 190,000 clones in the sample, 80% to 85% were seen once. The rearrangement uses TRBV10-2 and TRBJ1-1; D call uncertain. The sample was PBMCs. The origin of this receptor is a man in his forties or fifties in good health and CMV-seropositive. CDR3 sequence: CASSESGLSLPMNTEAFF. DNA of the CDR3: TGCGCCAGCAGTGAGTCGGGCCTATCCCTACCCATGAACACTGAAGCTTTCTTT.